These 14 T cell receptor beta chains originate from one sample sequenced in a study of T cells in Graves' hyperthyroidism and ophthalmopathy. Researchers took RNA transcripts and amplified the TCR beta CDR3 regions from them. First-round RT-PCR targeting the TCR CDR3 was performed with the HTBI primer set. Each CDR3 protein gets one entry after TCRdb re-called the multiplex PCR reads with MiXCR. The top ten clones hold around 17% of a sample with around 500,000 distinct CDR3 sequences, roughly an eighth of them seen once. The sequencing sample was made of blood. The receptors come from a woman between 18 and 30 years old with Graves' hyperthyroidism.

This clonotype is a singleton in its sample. CDR3 DNA sequence: TGCAGCGTTCCGGGGTCCGCCTACGAGCAGTACTTC. As protein: CSVPGSAYEQYF. The V gene is TRBV29-1, the J gene TRBJ2-7; possibly TRBD2 for D (5 bases). CDR1 is SQVTM and CDR2 is ANQGSEA in the germline V gene. V was shortened by 5 bases and J by 2 bases, with 10 bases between the two germline ends. CDR3 size: 12 residues.

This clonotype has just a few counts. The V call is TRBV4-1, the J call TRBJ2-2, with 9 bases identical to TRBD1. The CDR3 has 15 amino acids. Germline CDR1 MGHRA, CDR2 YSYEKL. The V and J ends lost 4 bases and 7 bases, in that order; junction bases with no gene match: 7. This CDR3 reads CASSRPGQGGGELFF. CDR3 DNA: TGCGCCAGCAGCCGCCCGGGACAGGGAGGCGGGGAGCTGTTTTTT.

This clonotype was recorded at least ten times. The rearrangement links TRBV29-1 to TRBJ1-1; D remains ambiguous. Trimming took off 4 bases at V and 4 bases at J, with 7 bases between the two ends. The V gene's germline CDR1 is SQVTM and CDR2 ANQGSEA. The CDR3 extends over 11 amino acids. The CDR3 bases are TGCAGCGTTGGATGGGGCACTGAAGCTTTCTTT. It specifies CSVGWGTEAFF. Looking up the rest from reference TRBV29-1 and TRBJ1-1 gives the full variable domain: SAVISQKPSRDICQRGTSLTIQCQVDSQVTMMFWYRQQPGQSLTLIATANQGSEATYESGFVIDKFPISRPNLTFSTLTVSNMSPEDSSIYLCSVGWGTEAFFGQGTRLTVV.

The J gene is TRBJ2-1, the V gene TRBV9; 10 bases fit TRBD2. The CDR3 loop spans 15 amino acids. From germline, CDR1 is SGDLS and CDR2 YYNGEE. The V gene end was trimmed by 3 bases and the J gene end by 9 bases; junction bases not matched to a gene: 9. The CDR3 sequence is CASSAASGSGFEQFF. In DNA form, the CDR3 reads TGTGCCAGCAGCGCCGCTAGCGGGAGTGGATTTGAGCAGTTCTTC.

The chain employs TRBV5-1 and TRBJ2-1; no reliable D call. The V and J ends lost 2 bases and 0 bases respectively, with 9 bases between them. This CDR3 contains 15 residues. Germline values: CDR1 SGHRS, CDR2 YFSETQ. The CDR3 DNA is TGCGCCAGCAGCTTCTCAGCGAGCTCCTACAATGAGCAGTTCTTC. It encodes CASSFSASSYNEQFF.

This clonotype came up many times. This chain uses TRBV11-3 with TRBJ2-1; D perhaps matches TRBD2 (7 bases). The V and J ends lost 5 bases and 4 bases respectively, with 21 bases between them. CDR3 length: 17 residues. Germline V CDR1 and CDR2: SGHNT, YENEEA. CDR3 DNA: TGTGCCAGCAGCGGGGACAACGGCGGGGGCATATACAATGAGCAGTTCTTC. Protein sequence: CASSGDNGGGIYNEQFF. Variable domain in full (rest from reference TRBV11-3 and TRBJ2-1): EAGVVQSPRYKIIEKKQPVAFWCNPISGHNTLYWYLQNLGQGPELLIRYENEEAVDDSQLPKDRFSAERLKGVDSTLKIQPAELGDSAVYLCASSGDNGGGIYNEQFFGPGTRLTVL.

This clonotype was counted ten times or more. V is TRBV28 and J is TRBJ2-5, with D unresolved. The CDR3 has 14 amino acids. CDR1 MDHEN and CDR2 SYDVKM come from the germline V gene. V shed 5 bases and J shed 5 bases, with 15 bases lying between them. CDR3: CASSPSVSWETQYF. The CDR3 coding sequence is TGTGCCAGCAGTCCCTCTGTGAGTTGGGAGACCCAGTACTTC.

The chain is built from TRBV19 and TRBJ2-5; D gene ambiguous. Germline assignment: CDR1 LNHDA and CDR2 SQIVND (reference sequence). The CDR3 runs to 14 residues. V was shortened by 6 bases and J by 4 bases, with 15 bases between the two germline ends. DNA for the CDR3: TGTGCCAGTAGCCCTCTCTCGGTAGGAGAGACCCAGTACTTC. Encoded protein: CASSPLSVGETQYF.

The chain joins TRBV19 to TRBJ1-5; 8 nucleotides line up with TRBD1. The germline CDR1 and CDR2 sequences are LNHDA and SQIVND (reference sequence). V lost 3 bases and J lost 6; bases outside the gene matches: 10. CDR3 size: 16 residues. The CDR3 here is CASSISRTGLSQPQHF. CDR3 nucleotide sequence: TGTGCCAGTAGTATCTCCCGGACAGGGTTGAGTCAGCCCCAGCATTTT. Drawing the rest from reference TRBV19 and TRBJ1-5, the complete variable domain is DGGITQSPKYLFRKEGQNVTLSCEQNLNHDAMYWYRQDPGQGLRLIYYSQIVNDFQKGDIAEGYSVSREKKESFPLTVTSAQKNPTAFYLCASSISRTGLSQPQHFGDGTRLSIL.

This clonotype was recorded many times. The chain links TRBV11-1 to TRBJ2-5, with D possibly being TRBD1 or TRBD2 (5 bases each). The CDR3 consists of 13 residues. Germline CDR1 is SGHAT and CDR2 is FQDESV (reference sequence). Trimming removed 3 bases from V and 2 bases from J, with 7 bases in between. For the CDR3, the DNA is TGTGCCAGCAGCTTGGGACGGCAAGAGACCCAGTACTTC. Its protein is CASSLGRQETQYF.

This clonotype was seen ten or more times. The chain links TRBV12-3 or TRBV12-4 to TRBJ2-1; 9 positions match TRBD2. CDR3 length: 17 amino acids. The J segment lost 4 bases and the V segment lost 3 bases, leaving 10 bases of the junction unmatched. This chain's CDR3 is CASSFQFASGTYNEQFF. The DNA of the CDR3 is TGTGCCAGCAGTTTCCAGTTCGCTAGCGGGACGTACAATGAGCAGTTCTTC.

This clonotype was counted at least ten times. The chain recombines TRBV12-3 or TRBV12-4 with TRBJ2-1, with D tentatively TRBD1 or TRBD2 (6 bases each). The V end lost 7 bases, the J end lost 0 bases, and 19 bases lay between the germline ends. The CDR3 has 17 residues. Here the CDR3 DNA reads TGTGCCAGCACCATAGGGGGGACGGGCAGCTCCTACAATGAGCAGTTCTTC. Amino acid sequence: CASTIGGTGSSYNEQFF.

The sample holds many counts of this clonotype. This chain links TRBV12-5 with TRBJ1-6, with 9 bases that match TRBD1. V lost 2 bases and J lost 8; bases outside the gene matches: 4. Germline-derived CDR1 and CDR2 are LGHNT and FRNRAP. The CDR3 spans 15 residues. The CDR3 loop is CASGLLRDRDSPLHF. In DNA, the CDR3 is TGTGCTAGTGGTTTGCTCCGGGACAGGGATTCACCCCTCCACTTT.

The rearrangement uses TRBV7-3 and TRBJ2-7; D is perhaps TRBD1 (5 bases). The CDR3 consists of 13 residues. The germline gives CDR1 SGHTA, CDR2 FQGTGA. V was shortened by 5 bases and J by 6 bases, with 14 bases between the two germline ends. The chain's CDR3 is CASSPTEVGEQYF. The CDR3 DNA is TGTGCCAGCAGCCCGACAGAGGTGGGCGAGCAGTACTTC.